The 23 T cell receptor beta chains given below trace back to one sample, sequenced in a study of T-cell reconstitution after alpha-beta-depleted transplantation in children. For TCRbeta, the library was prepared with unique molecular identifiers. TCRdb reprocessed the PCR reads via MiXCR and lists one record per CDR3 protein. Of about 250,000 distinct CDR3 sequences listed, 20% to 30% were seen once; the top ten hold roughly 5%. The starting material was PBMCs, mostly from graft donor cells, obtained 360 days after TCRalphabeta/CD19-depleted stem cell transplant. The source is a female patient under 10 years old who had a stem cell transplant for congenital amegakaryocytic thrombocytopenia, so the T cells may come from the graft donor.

DNA of the CDR3: TGTGCCAGCAGTTTAGACAGGGAGAGGTTGTACTTC. This gives the protein CASSLDRERLYF. V gene TRBV12-3 or TRBV12-4 combines with J gene TRBJ2-7; perhaps TRBD1 as D (6 bases). With 1 base removed from V and 12 bases from J, the gap between germline ends came to 13 bases. The CDR3 has 12 residues.

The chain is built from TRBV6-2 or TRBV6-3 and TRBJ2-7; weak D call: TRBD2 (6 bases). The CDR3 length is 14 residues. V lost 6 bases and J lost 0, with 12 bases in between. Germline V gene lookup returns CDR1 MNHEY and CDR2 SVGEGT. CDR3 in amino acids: CASRISGLSYEQYF. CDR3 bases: TGTGCCAGCAGGATTAGCGGACTCTCCTACGAGCAGTACTTC.

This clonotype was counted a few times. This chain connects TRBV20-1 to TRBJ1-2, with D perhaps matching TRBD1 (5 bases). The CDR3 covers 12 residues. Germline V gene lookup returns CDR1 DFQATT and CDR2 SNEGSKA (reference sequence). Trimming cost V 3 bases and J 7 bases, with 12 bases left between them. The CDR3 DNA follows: TGCAGTGCTAGTTTTCAGGGCGGTGGCTACACCTTC. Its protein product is CSASFQGGGYTF.

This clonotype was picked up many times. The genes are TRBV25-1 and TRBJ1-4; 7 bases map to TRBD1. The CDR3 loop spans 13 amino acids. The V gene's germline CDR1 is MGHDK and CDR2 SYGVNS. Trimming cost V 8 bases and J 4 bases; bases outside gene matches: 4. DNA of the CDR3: TGTGCCAGCCGGGGACAGAATAATGAAAAACTGTTTTTT. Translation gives CASRGQNNEKLFF.

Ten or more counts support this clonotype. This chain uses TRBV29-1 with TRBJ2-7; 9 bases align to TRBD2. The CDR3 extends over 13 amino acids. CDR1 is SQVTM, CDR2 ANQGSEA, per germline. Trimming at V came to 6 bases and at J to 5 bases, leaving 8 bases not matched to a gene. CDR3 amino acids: CSVRTSVRDEQYF. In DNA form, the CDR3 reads TGCAGCGTACGGACTAGCGTACGGGACGAGCAGTACTTC.

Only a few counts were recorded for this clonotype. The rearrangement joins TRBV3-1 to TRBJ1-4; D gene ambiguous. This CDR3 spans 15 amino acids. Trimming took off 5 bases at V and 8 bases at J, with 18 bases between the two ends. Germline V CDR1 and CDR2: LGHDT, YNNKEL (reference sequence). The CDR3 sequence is CASSVGPTKAEKLFF. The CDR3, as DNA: TGTGCCAGCAGCGTCGGACCAACGAAGGCGGAAAAACTGTTTTTT.

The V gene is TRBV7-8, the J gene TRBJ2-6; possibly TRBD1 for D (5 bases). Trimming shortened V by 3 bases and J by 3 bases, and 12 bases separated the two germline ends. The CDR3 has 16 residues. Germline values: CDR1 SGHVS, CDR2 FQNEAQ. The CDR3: CASSFAVGLGANVLTF. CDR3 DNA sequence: TGTGCCAGCAGCTTCGCCGTGGGGCTTGGGGCCAACGTCCTGACTTTC.

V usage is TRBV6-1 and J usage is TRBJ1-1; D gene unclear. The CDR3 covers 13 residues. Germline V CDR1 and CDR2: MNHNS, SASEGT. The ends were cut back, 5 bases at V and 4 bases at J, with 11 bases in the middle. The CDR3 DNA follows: TGTGCCAGCAGTACTAAGGCTGTCACTGAAGCTTTCTTT. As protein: CASSTKAVTEAFF.

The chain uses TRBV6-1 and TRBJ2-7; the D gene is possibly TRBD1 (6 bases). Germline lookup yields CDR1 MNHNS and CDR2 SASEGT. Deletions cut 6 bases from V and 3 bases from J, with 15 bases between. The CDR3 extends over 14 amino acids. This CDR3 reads CASRPGQTNYEQYF. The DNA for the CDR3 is TGTGCCAGCAGACCCGGACAGACAAACTACGAGCAGTACTTC.

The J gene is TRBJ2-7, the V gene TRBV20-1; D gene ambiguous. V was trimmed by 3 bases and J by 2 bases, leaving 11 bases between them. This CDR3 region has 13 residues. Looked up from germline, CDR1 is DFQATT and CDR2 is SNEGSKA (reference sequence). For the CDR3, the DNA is TGCAGTGCTAGGAATCTAGGGACCTACGAGCAGTACTTC. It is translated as CSARNLGTYEQYF.

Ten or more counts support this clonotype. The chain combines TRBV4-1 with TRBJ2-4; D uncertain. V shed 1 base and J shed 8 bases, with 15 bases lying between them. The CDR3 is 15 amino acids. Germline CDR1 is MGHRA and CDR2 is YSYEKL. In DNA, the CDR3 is TGCGCCAGCAGCCAAGGGAGTGTAAACGGCGACATTCAGTACTTC. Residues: CASSQGSVNGDIQYF.

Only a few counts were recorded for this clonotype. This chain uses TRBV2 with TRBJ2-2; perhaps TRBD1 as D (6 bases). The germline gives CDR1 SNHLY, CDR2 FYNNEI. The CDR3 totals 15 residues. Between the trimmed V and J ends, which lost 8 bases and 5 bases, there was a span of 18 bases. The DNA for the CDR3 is TGTGCCAGCGACGCCGGGACCCAGGGGACCGGGGAGCTGTTTTTT. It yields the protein CASDAGTQGTGELFF.

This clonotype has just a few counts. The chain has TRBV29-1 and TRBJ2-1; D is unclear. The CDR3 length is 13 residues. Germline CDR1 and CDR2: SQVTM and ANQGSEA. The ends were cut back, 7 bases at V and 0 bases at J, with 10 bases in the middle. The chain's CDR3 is CSGYSLSYNEQFF. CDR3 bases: TGCAGCGGCTACTCCCTCTCCTACAATGAGCAGTTCTTC.

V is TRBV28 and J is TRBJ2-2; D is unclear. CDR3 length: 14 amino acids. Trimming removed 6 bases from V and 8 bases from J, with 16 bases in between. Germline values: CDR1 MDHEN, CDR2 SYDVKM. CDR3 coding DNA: TGTGCCAGCAGGACACCAGGACGGCGTGGGGAGCTGTTTTTT. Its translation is CASRTPGRRGELFF. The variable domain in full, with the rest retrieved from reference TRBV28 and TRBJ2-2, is DVKVTQSSRYLVKRTGEKVFLECVQDMDHENMFWYRQDPGLGLRLIYFSYDVKMKEKGDIPEGYSVSREKKERFSLILESASTNQTSMYLCASRTPGRRGELFFGEGSRLTVL.

The CDR3 spells CSTQETFQETQYF. The CDR3, as DNA: TGCAGTACCCAAGAGACTTTTCAAGAGACCCAGTACTTC. J is TRBJ2-5 and V is TRBV20-1; D remains unclear. This CDR3 contains 13 residues. Trimming took 8 bases from V and 2 from J, leaving 15 bases between them. Per the germline V gene, CDR1 is DFQATT and CDR2 is SNEGSKA (reference sequence).

The CDR3 reads CARNPPGHQETQYF. CDR3 in DNA: TGTGCCCGAAACCCTCCGGGACACCAAGAGACCCAGTACTTC. The chain links TRBV9 to TRBJ2-5; D tentatively fits TRBD1 or TRBD2 (5 bases each). This CDR3 spans 14 amino acids. The germline V and J ends were trimmed by 10 bases and 0 bases, with 16 bases remaining between them. In germline, CDR1 is SGDLS, CDR2 YYNGEE.

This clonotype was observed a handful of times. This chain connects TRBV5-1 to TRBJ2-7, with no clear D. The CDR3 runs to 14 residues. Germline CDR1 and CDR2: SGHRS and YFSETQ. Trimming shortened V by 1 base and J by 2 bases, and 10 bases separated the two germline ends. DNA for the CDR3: TGCGCCAGCAGCTTGACGGTCGGAGCCTACGAGCAGTACTTC. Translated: CASSLTVGAYEQYF.

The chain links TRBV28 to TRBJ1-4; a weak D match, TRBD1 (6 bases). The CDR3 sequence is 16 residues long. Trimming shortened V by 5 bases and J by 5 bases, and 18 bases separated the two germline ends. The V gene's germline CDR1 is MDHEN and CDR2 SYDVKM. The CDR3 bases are TGTGCCAGCAGTCCCGGGACATCCTTCCCCAATGAAAAACTGTTTTTT. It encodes CASSPGTSFPNEKLFF.

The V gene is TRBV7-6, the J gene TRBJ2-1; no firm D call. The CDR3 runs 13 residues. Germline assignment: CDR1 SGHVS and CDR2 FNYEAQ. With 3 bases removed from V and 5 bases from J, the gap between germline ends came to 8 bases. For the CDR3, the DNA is TGTGCCAGCAGCTTTTTATCCCACAATGAGCAGTTCTTC. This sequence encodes CASSFLSHNEQFF.

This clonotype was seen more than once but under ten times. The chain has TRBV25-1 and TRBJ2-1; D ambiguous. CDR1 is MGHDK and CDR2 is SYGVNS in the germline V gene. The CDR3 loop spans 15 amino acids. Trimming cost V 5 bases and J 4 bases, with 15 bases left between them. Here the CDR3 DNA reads TGTGCCAGCAGTTTGGGATTAGACCCTTACAATGAGCAGTTCTTC. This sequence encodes CASSLGLDPYNEQFF.

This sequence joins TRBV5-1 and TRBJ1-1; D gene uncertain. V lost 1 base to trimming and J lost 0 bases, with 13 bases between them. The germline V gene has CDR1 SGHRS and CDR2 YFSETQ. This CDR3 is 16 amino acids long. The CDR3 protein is CASSLSFPGMNTEAFF. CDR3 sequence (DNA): TGCGCCAGCAGCTTGTCGTTCCCCGGGATGAACACTGAAGCTTTCTTT.

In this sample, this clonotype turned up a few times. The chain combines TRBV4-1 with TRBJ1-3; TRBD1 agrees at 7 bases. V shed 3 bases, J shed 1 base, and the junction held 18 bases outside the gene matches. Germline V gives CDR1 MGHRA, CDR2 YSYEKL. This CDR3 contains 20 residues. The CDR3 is CASSQSQGGNSGRSGNTIYF. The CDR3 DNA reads TGCGCCAGCAGCCAGAGCCAGGGGGGAAATAGTGGAAGATCTGGAAACACCATATATTTT.

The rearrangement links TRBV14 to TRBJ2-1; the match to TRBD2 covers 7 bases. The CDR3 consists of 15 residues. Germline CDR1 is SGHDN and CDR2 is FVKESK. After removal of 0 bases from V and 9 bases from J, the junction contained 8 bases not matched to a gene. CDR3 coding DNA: TGTGCCAGCAGCCAAGATCGTGCGGGAGTCTTTGAGCAGTTCTTC. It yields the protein CASSQDRAGVFEQFF.